Each of the 29 T cell receptor beta chains below was sequenced from the same sample in a study of T cell responses to AZD1222 COVID-19 vaccine. The protocol was immunoSEQ multiplex PCR, while the TCRdb copy is restricted to in-frame clones and leaves out a portion. The profile shows around 260,000 clones, roughly 93% of them singletons. Sequencing was performed on peripheral blood, taken on day 0 of AZD1222 vaccination. These receptors all stem from an adult in good health.

The chain has TRBV11-2 and TRBJ1-1; D is possibly TRBD1 (5 bases). CDR1 SGHAT and CDR2 FQNNGV come from the germline V gene. Trimming took off 5 bases at V and 8 bases at J, with 12 bases between the two ends. CDR3 length equals 12 residues. Written as DNA, the CDR3 is TGTGCCAGCAGCACTCAGGGTAGGGAAGCTTTCTTT. The encoded protein is CASSTQGREAFF.

The chain is built from TRBV11-3 and TRBJ2-1; no definite D call. V was trimmed by 5 bases and J by 8 bases, leaving 13 bases between them. This CDR3 spans 13 amino acids. Germline V gene sequence: CDR1 SGHNT, CDR2 YENEEA. CDR3 sequence reads: CASSINMGYEQFF. CDR3 coding DNA: TGTGCCAGCAGCATAAATATGGGGTATGAGCAGTTCTTC.

The genes are TRBV28 and TRBJ2-1; 7 bases match TRBD2. CDR1 MDHEN and CDR2 SYDVKM come from the germline V gene. The ends lost 6 bases at V and 3 bases at J; junction bases unmatched: 8. The CDR3 length is 15 residues. CDR3 sequence (DNA): TGTGCCAGCAGCCCACCCGCGGGGGTCTACAATGAGCAGTTCTTC. This translates into CASSPPAGVYNEQFF. The variable domain in full, completed from reference TRBV28 and TRBJ2-1, reads DVKVTQSSRYLVKRTGEKVFLECVQDMDHENMFWYRQDPGLGLRLIYFSYDVKMKEKGDIPEGYSVSREKKERFSLILESASTNQTSMYLCASSPPAGVYNEQFFGPGTRLTVL.

V is TRBV6-5 and J is TRBJ2-7; a weak D match, TRBD1 (5 bases). V lost 0 bases to trimming and J lost 5 bases, with 8 bases between them. This CDR3 region has 13 residues. CDR1 and CDR2 (germline): MNHEY, SVGAGI. The CDR3 DNA is TGTGCCAGCAGTTACTCGGGGCACGACGAGCAGTACTTC. This sequence encodes CASSYSGHDEQYF.

CDR3 loop: CASSLQGNEKLFF. In DNA, the CDR3 is TGTGCCAGCAGTTTACAGGGAAATGAAAAACTGTTTTTT. This chain connects TRBV28 to TRBJ1-4; D is possibly TRBD1 (5 bases). The CDR3 loop spans 13 amino acids. Germline CDR1 and CDR2: MDHEN and SYDVKM. The V end was cut by 2 bases, the J end by 5 bases, with 6 bases between.

V is TRBV24-1 and J is TRBJ1-1; D is possibly TRBD1 (5 bases). This CDR3 is 17 amino acids long. V was shortened by 5 bases and J by 4 bases, with 22 bases between the two germline ends. CDR1 is KGHDR and CDR2 is SFDVKD in the germline V gene. The DNA of the CDR3 is TGTGCCACCAGTGTCCTAAGGCGGCTGGGGGTTCGCACTGAAGCTTTCTTT. Its protein is CATSVLRRLGVRTEAFF.

This chain connects TRBV7-2 to TRBJ1-3, with D possibly TRBD1 on 5 matching bases. Germline V gene data show CDR1 as SGHTA and CDR2 as FQGNSA. Trimming shortened V by 4 bases and J by 3 bases, and 13 bases separated the two germline ends. The CDR3 is 15 residues long. The CDR3: CASSSNAGVGNTIYF. The DNA of the CDR3 is TGTGCCAGCAGCTCCAACGCGGGGGTTGGAAACACCATATATTTT. Full variable domain (rest looked up from reference TRBV7-2 and TRBJ1-3): GAGVSQSPSNKVTEKGKDVELRCDPISGHTALYWYRQSLGQGLEFLIYFQGNSAPDKSGLPSDRFSAERTGGSVSTLTIQRTQQEDSAVYLCASSSNAGVGNTIYFGEGSWLTVV.

The J gene is TRBJ2-7, the V gene TRBV15; D is unclear. Germline assignment: CDR1 LNHNV and CDR2 YYDKDF (reference sequence). The CDR3 loop spans 14 amino acids. Trimming stripped 4 bases from V and 2 bases from J, with 12 bases between. CDR3 sequence reads: CATSTNRGPYEQYF. CDR3 DNA sequence: TGTGCCACCAGCACTAACCGTGGCCCCTACGAGCAGTACTTC.

The rearrangement uses TRBV5-1 and TRBJ1-2; possibly TRBD1 for D (5 bases). Looked up from germline, CDR1 is SGHRS and CDR2 is YFSETQ. V was cut by 2 bases and J by 6 bases, with 14 bases left in between. This CDR3 is 14 amino acids long. The CDR3: CASSFTGARDGYTF. The CDR3 coding sequence is TGCGCCAGCAGCTTCACCGGGGCCCGAGATGGCTACACCTTC. The full variable domain, completed using reference TRBV5-1 and TRBJ1-2, is KAGVTQTPRYLIKTRGQQVTLSCSPISGHRSVSWYQQTPGQGLQFLFEYFSETQRNKGNFPGRFSGRQFSNSRSEMNVSTLELGDSALYLCASSFTGARDGYTFGSGTRLTVV.

V gene TRBV7-3 combines with J gene TRBJ2-3; tentative D call: TRBD2 (5 bases). Trimming left V 2 bases short and J 5 bases short, with 8 bases between. There are 13 residues in the CDR3. Germline V gives CDR1 SGHTA, CDR2 FQGTGA. CDR3 bases: TGTGCCAGCAGCTTATCCGCGGGAGATACGCAGTATTTT. It specifies CASSLSAGDTQYF.

The V gene is TRBV7-2, the J gene TRBJ2-1; TRBD2 aligns across 9 bases. From germline, CDR1 is SGHTA and CDR2 FQGNSA. Losses at the gene ends were 6 bases for V and 0 bases for J; bases not matched to a gene: 6. The CDR3 has 16 residues. CDR3 in amino acids: CASRPRLAASYNEQFF. For the CDR3, the DNA is TGTGCCAGCAGGCCTCGACTAGCGGCCTCCTACAATGAGCAGTTCTTC.

The rearrangement joins TRBV2 to TRBJ1-5; TRBD1 might be the D (5 bases). V dropped 7 bases and J dropped 7 bases, with 11 bases sitting between them. CDR1 SNHLY and CDR2 FYNNEI come from the germline V gene. This CDR3 comprises 12 residues. The CDR3 spells CASKRAGQPQHF. In DNA, the CDR3 is TGTGCCAGCAAACGGGCAGGGCAGCCCCAGCATTTT.

The chain joins TRBV4-1 to TRBJ2-1; TRBD2 matches at 10 bases. J gave up 7 bases and V 0 bases, and 3 bases lay outside the gene matches. Per germline, CDR1 MGHRA and CDR2 YSYEKL. This CDR3 has 15 residues. Written as DNA, the CDR3 is TGCGCCAGCAGCCAAGATAAGCGGGGGGGGAATGAGCAGTTCTTC. Its translation is CASSQDKRGGNEQFF.

V is TRBV28 and J is TRBJ1-1, with 8 bases lining up with TRBD1. The V segment lost 4 bases and the J segment 3 bases; nucleotides outside the gene matches: 4. The germline gives CDR1 MDHEN, CDR2 SYDVKM. The CDR3 runs to 14 residues. Here the CDR3 DNA reads TGTGCCAGCAGTTGGACAGGGTTACACACTGAAGCTTTCTTT. Translated: CASSWTGLHTEAFF.

The J gene is TRBJ2-7, the V gene TRBV6-6, with a weak D call TRBD2 (5 bases). This CDR3 spans 14 amino acids. Trimming removed 0 bases from V and 4 bases from J, with 10 bases in between. CDR1 is MNHNY and CDR2 is SVGAGI in the germline V gene (reference sequence). The CDR3 nucleotides read TGTGCCAGCAGTTACTCGAAAGGAGGATACGAGCAGTACTTC. This gives the protein CASSYSKGGYEQYF.

This clone has just one count. The genes are TRBV4-1 and TRBJ1-4; D gene unclear. V was pared by 0 bases and J by 5 bases, with 13 bases between. The germline gives CDR1 MGHRA, CDR2 YSYEKL. The CDR3 consists of 16 residues. This CDR3 is CASSQDAGFPNEKLFF. CDR3 sequence (DNA): TGCGCCAGCAGCCAAGATGCTGGGTTCCCGAATGAAAAACTGTTTTTT.

CDR3 sequence (DNA): TGTGCCAGCAGTGCCAAGGGACTAGTATTTGCCCATGAGCAGTTCTTC. Amino acid sequence: CASSAKGLVFAHEQFF. The chain recombines TRBV2 with TRBJ2-1, with 8 bases aligning to TRBD2. Germline V gives CDR1 SNHLY, CDR2 FYNNEI. Trimming removed 4 bases from V and 8 bases from J; junction bases left unmatched: 13. CDR3 size: 16 residues.

This clone is a singleton in its sample. The genes are TRBV27 and TRBJ2-1; TRBD1 is a possible D gene (6 bases). V gave up 9 bases and J gave up 2 bases, with 14 bases separating them. The CDR3 extends over 14 amino acids. Germline V lookup: CDR1 MNHEY, CDR2 SMNVEV (reference sequence). CDR3 region: CASKTGLPYNEQFF. The DNA of the CDR3 is TGTGCCAGTAAAACAGGGTTACCCTACAATGAGCAGTTCTTC.

This clone was seen once. The chain links TRBV28 to TRBJ1-4; D not resolved. The germline CDR1 and CDR2 sequences are MDHEN and SYDVKM. Trimming left V 7 bases short and J 4 bases short, with 13 bases between. The CDR3 has 14 residues. CDR3 region: CASNSRSDNEKLFF. CDR3 in DNA: TGTGCCAGCAATAGCAGATCTGATAATGAAAAACTGTTTTTT.

The rearrangement links TRBV7-2 to TRBJ2-7, with D uncertain. This CDR3 is 11 amino acids long. The V end lost 3 bases, the J end lost 4 bases, and 4 bases lay between the germline ends. Germline CDR1 SGHTA, CDR2 FQGNSA. CDR3 DNA sequence: TGTGCCAGCAGCTTTGCTTACGAGCAGTACTTC. As protein: CASSFAYEQYF.

This clone was observed a single time. This chain uses TRBV5-1 with TRBJ2-3; the match to TRBD2 covers 9 bases. CDR3 length equals 15 residues. The junction had 8 bases not matched to a gene; V was cut back by 4 bases and J by 5 bases. Per the germline V gene, CDR1 is SGHRS and CDR2 is YFSETQ. CDR3 sequence reads: CASSARAGGQDTQYF. The CDR3 nucleotides are TGCGCCAGCAGCGCCAGGGCGGGGGGGCAAGATACGCAGTATTTT. Full variable domain (remainder filled in from reference TRBV5-1 and TRBJ2-3): KAGVTQTPRYLIKTRGQQVTLSCSPISGHRSVSWYQQTPGQGLQFLFEYFSETQRNKGNFPGRFSGRQFSNSRSEMNVSTLELGDSALYLCASSARAGGQDTQYFGPGTRLTVL.

The chain has TRBV5-1 and TRBJ1-1; D remains unclear. The V and J ends lost 5 bases and 4 bases respectively, with 9 bases between them. Per the germline V gene, CDR1 is SGHRS and CDR2 is YFSETQ. The CDR3 extends over 12 amino acids. CDR3: CASRSTSTEAFF. The CDR3, as DNA: TGCGCCAGCAGGTCCACGAGCACTGAAGCTTTCTTT.

The gene calls are TRBV5-4 and TRBJ2-7; 10 bases agree with TRBD2. The CDR3 is 15 amino acids. The J segment lost 6 bases and the V segment lost 0 bases, leaving 6 bases of the junction unmatched. Germline CDR1 and CDR2: SGHNT and YYREEE (reference sequence). The CDR3 DNA follows: TGTGCCAGCAGCTTGGGTTTAGCGGGAGGTAGCGAGCAGTACTTC. It specifies CASSLGLAGGSEQYF.

This clone was counted once. The chain joins TRBV3-1 (or the pseudogene TRBV3-2) to TRBJ2-7; a possible D gene is TRBD2 (6 bases). Germline CDR1 LGHDT, CDR2 YNNKEL (reference sequence). Trimming shortened V by 5 bases and J by 6 bases, and 17 bases separated the two germline ends. The CDR3 covers 14 residues. The chain's CDR3 is CASSTMRGPFEQYF. Here the CDR3 DNA reads TGTGCCAGCAGCACCATGCGGGGACCCTTCGAGCAGTACTTC.

The CDR3 region has the DNA TGTGCCAGCAGCGTGGGACTGGGGCAAGAGACCCAGTACTTC. It is translated as CASSVGLGQETQYF. The J gene is TRBJ2-5, the V gene TRBV9; D may be TRBD2 (6 bases). Germline V gene lookup returns CDR1 SGDLS and CDR2 YYNGEE. Trimming shortened V by 2 bases and J by 2 bases, and 10 bases separated the two germline ends. This CDR3 comprises 14 residues.

In this sample, this clone turned up once. The chain combines TRBV5-1 with TRBJ1-6, with D unclear. From germline, CDR1 is SGHRS and CDR2 YFSETQ. Trimming cost V 5 bases and J 7 bases, with 4 bases left between them. The CDR3 runs to 11 residues. The CDR3 loop reads CASSSNSPLHF. In nucleotides, the CDR3 is TGCGCCAGCAGTTCCAATTCACCCCTCCACTTT. Supplemented by reference TRBV5-1 and TRBJ1-6, the full variable domain reads KAGVTQTPRYLIKTRGQQVTLSCSPISGHRSVSWYQQTPGQGLQFLFEYFSETQRNKGNFPGRFSGRQFSNSRSEMNVSTLELGDSALYLCASSSNSPLHFGNGTRLTVT.

The chain recombines TRBV5-1 with TRBJ1-6; TRBD1 might be the D (6 bases). Germline CDR1 and CDR2: SGHRS and YFSETQ. V lost 2 bases, J lost 10 bases, and 13 bases lay in between. The CDR3 is 14 amino acids. Here the CDR3 reads CASSFDRRASPLHF. The CDR3 DNA reads as TGCGCCAGCAGCTTCGACAGGAGGGCATCACCCCTCCACTTT.

This clone showed up just once. This sequence joins TRBV10-2 and TRBJ1-1; D call uncertain. The CDR3 runs 13 residues. V was shortened by 7 bases and J by 0 bases, with 9 bases between the two germline ends. Germline V gene lookup returns CDR1 WSHSY and CDR2 SAAADI. CDR3 DNA sequence: TGCGCCAGCACTGCCAGGATGAACACTGAAGCTTTCTTT. Translated, it gives CASTARMNTEAFF.

CDR3 in amino acids: CASRGSSGANVLTF. The CDR3 DNA reads TGTGCCAGCAGGGGGAGCTCTGGGGCCAACGTCCTGACTTTC. The chain carries TRBV6-5 and TRBJ2-6, with D perhaps TRBD2 (5 bases). V was cut by 6 bases and J by 0 bases, with 6 bases left in between. The CDR3 has 14 residues. Germline V gene sequence: CDR1 MNHEY, CDR2 SVGAGI.